The clone carrying this T cell receptor (beta chain) appeared a few times. This entry belongs to a study of T cells in Graves' hyperthyroidism and ophthalmopathy. Any patient presenting with uncontrolled infection, other autoimmune disease, pregnancy or lactation was left out. With V trimmed by 2 bases and J by 5 bases, 5 bases remained unmatched. The CDR3 is 15 residues long. Authors of the study amplified TCR beta CDR3 regions from RNA transcripts. RT-PCR in the first round (using the HTBI primer set) targeted the TCR CDR3. Each CDR3 protein gets one entry after TCRdb re-called the multiplex PCR reads with MiXCR. Among approximately 600,000 distinct CDR3 sequences listed, 20% were seen once.

Sequenced input: blood. This receptor was identified in a man aged 30-40 years with Graves' ophthalmopathy. The rearrangement links TRBV12-3 or TRBV12-4 to TRBJ2-2, with TRBD1 identical over 7 bases. CDR3 sequence (DNA): TGTGCCAGCAGTTTAAACAGGGGACAAACCGGGGAGCTGTTTTTT. Its protein product is CASSLNRGQTGELFF.